Shown below are 3 T cell receptor beta chains from a single sample sequenced in a study of Graves' ophthalmopathy and Graves' hyperthyroidism. The TCR beta CDR3 regions underwent amplification from RNA transcripts. Scientists carried out first-round RT-PCR using HTBI primers and then a second-round multiplex PCR. TCRdb passed the multiplex PCR reads through MiXCR, listing each CDR3 protein once. The table has around 1,200,000 distinct CDR3 sequences, about two fifths seen once. Sequencing was performed on peripheral blood or thyroid tissue (not recorded which). The receptors derive from an adult man with Graves' hyperthyroidism.

This chain links TRBV29-1 with TRBJ2-2; D not certain. Per germline, CDR1 SQVTM and CDR2 ANQGSEA. The germline V and J ends were trimmed by 6 bases and 1 base, with 12 bases remaining between them. CDR3 length equals 14 residues. CDR3 coding DNA: TGCAGCGTCTCCCGTCCCGAGAACACCGGGGAGCTGTTTTTT. Amino acids: CSVSRPENTGELFF.

The table lists this clonotype with many counts. CDR3 sequence: CASSLEQSSYEQYF. The CDR3 nucleotides read TGTGCCAGCAGCTTAGAGCAGAGTTCCTACGAGCAGTACTTC. This rearrangement joins TRBV7-2 to TRBJ2-7, with D unclear. Trimming removed 1 base from V and 1 base from J, with 8 bases in between. Germline assignment: CDR1 SGHTA and CDR2 FQGNSA. This CDR3 has 14 amino acids.

This chain joins TRBV7-8 and TRBJ1-6, with 9 nucleotides matching TRBD1. The trim removed 5 bases at V and 8 bases at J, leaving 4 bases unmatched. The CDR3 is 14 amino acids. Germline V lookup: CDR1 SGHVS, CDR2 FQNEAQ. The CDR3: CASSGGTGYSPLHF. The DNA for the CDR3 is TGTGCCAGCAGCGGAGGGACAGGGTATTCACCCCTCCACTTT.